The next 25 T cell receptor beta chains were all read from a single sample in a study of T-cell reconstitution after alpha-beta-depleted transplantation in children. Unique molecular identifiers were used in preparing the TCRbeta library. Via MiXCR, TCRdb re-called the PCR reads, giving one row per CDR3 protein. The profile shows approximately 3,100 distinct CDR3 sequences, roughly 10% of them singletons. The sequenced sample was PBMCs, mostly from graft donor cells, obtained 360 days after TCRalphabeta/CD19-depleted stem cell transplant. Receptors were obtained from a patient under 10 years old who had a stem cell transplant for inherited bone marrow failure, so the T cells may come from the graft donor.

This clonotype appeared many times. This sequence joins TRBV11-1 and TRBJ2-1, with TRBD2 matching 14 bases. The CDR3 runs 19 residues. Trimming removed 1 base from V and 0 bases from J; junction bases left unmatched: 5. Germline CDR1 SGHAT, CDR2 FQDESV (reference sequence). In DNA form, the CDR3 reads TGTGCCAGCAGCTTAGGACTGGGACTAGCGGGAGTCTCCTACAATGAGCAGTTCTTC. Translating gives CASSLGLGLAGVSYNEQFF. The whole variable domain, remainder taken from reference TRBV11-1 and TRBJ2-1, is EAEVAQSPRYKITEKSQAVAFWCDPISGHATLYWYRQILGQGPELLVQFQDESVVDDSQLPKDRFSAERLKGVDSTLKIQPAELGDSAMYLCASSLGLGLAGVSYNEQFFGPGTRLTVL.

This clonotype was picked up many times. This chain links TRBV20-1 with TRBJ1-2; D is unclear. Germline assignment: CDR1 DFQATT and CDR2 SNEGSKA (reference sequence). V lost 4 bases and J 0 bases, leaving 6 bases between the germline ends. The CDR3 runs to 12 residues. In DNA, the CDR3 is TGCAGTGCTACCCCAGCTAACTATGGCTACACCTTC. It codes for CSATPANYGYTF.

The chain couples TRBV25-1 to TRBJ2-5, with TRBD2 matching over 10 bases. V lost 8 bases, J lost 7 bases, and 7 bases stayed unmatched. The CDR3 spans 13 residues. Germline CDR1 MGHDK, CDR2 SYGVNS. CDR3: CASLQVAGGTQYF. The CDR3 bases are TGTGCCAGCCTCCAAGTAGCGGGGGGGACCCAGTACTTC.

This clonotype was observed many times. V and J are TRBV25-1 and TRBJ1-4; D is perhaps TRBD1 (5 bases). The CDR3 spans 12 residues. CDR1 is MGHDK and CDR2 is SYGVNS in the germline V gene. The V end was cut by 8 bases, the J end by 8 bases, with 12 bases between. The CDR3 bases are TGTGCCAGCGGGGGGTATGTGGAAAAACTGTTTTTT. It codes for CASGGYVEKLFF.

This clonotype was counted at least ten times. The J gene is TRBJ2-2, the V gene TRBV27; 10 nucleotides agree with TRBD2. The germline gives CDR1 MNHEY, CDR2 SMNVEV (reference sequence). Trimming took 4 bases from V and 3 from J; bases not matched to a gene: 5. The CDR3 runs to 16 residues. The CDR3 DNA reads as TGTGCCAGCAGTTCGTACGGACTAGCGGACACCGGGGAGCTGTTTTTT. This codes for CASSSYGLADTGELFF.

This clonotype was counted ten times or more. The genes are TRBV5-1 and TRBJ2-5, with 8 bases that match TRBD2. CDR1 SGHRS and CDR2 YFSETQ come from the germline V gene. The CDR3 spans 14 residues. Germline trimming cut 4 bases from V and 5 bases from J; bases unmatched to any gene: 7. The CDR3 here is CASSPTASGETQYF. Here the CDR3 DNA reads TGCGCCAGCAGCCCAACCGCTAGCGGGGAGACCCAGTACTTC.

The chain is built from TRBV3-1 and TRBJ2-1; 13 bases agree with TRBD2. The CDR3 is 14 amino acids. V trimming: 6 bases; J trimming: 6 bases; junction bases outside the gene matches: 2. Looked up from germline, CDR1 is LGHDT and CDR2 is YNNKEL (reference sequence). The CDR3 nucleotides are TGTGCCAGCAGTCGACTAGCGGGGGGCAATGAGCAGTTCTTC. It translates to CASSRLAGGNEQFF.

The chain combines TRBV20-1 with TRBJ1-3; D is ambiguous. Trimming pared 0 bases from V and 6 bases from J, leaving 3 bases between. Germline assignment: CDR1 DFQATT and CDR2 SNEGSKA (reference sequence). The CDR3 contains 11 residues. The CDR3 loop is CSARDPNTIYF. The CDR3 DNA follows: TGCAGTGCTAGAGACCCAAACACCATATATTTT.

This clonotype was recorded many times. The gene calls are TRBV9 and TRBJ1-5; D is undetermined. Trimming pared 5 bases from V and 3 bases from J, leaving 9 bases between. The CDR3 spans 13 residues. CDR1 SGDLS and CDR2 YYNGEE come from the germline V gene. The CDR3: CASSKQYNQPQHF. The CDR3 DNA sequence: TGTGCCAGCAGTAAGCAGTACAATCAGCCCCAGCATTTT.

This clonotype was found many times. This chain uses TRBV7-2 with TRBJ2-2; 10 bases match TRBD2. Trimming at V came to 2 bases and at J to 0 bases, leaving 0 bases not matched to a gene. CDR3 length equals 16 residues. CDR1 is SGHTA and CDR2 is FQGNSA in the germline V gene. The CDR3 here is CASSLLAGANTGELFF. In DNA form, the CDR3 reads TGTGCCAGCAGCTTACTAGCGGGAGCGAACACCGGGGAGCTGTTTTTT. Looking up the rest from reference TRBV7-2 and TRBJ2-2 gives the full variable domain: GAGVSQSPSNKVTEKGKDVELRCDPISGHTALYWYRQSLGQGLEFLIYFQGNSAPDKSGLPSDRFSAERTGGSVSTLTIQRTQQEDSAVYLCASSLLAGANTGELFFGEGSRLTVL.

This clonotype was seen at least ten times. The chain has TRBV7-9 and TRBJ1-2; D is perhaps TRBD1 (5 bases). V was trimmed by 2 bases and J by 4 bases, leaving 14 bases between them. The CDR3 loop spans 15 amino acids. The germline V gene encodes CDR1 SEHNR and CDR2 FQNEAQ (reference sequence). Here the CDR3 reads CASSLSQDGGYGYTF. The CDR3 DNA reads TGTGCCAGCAGCTTATCACAGGACGGCGGCTATGGCTACACCTTC.

This clonotype was seen repeatedly, ten times or more. V and J are TRBV4-1 and TRBJ2-7; no clear D gene. The length of the CDR3 is 14 residues. Deletions cut 4 bases from V and 3 bases from J, with 13 bases between. The V gene's germline CDR1 is MGHRA and CDR2 YSYEKL. The CDR3, as DNA: TGCGCCAGCAGCCGCCTCGTCAAGAGCTACGAGCAGTACTTC. Encoded protein: CASSRLVKSYEQYF.

The gene calls are TRBV28 and TRBJ2-7, with TRBD1 as a possible D gene (6 bases). The V end lost 1 base, the J end lost 6 bases, and 10 bases lay between the germline ends. The CDR3 totals 13 residues. Germline assignment: CDR1 MDHEN and CDR2 SYDVKM. CDR3 DNA: TGTGCCAGCAGTTTATACAGGGTAAGCGAGCAGTACTTC. Its translation is CASSLYRVSEQYF.

This clonotype has ten or more counts. The chain recombines TRBV10-2 with TRBJ2-3; TRBD2 aligns across 11 bases. V lost 5 bases, J lost 2 bases, and 6 bases stayed unmatched. The CDR3 runs 16 residues. Germline CDR1 is WSHSY and CDR2 is SAAADI. This chain's CDR3 is CASSLIAGGITDTQYF. In nucleotides, the CDR3 is TGCGCCAGCAGTCTCATAGCGGGAGGGATCACAGATACGCAGTATTTT.

In this sample, this clonotype turned up many times. V gene TRBV20-1 combines with J gene TRBJ1-1, with D possibly matching TRBD1 (5 bases). Germline V gene sequence: CDR1 DFQATT, CDR2 SNEGSKA (reference sequence). The CDR3 loop spans 12 amino acids. Trimming stripped 4 bases from V and 3 bases from J, with 9 bases between. CDR3: CSANLRDTEAFF. Here the CDR3 DNA reads TGCAGTGCTAACCTCAGGGACACTGAAGCTTTCTTT.

In its sample, this clonotype was seen many times. V is TRBV6-5 and J is TRBJ2-1, with 8 nucleotides matching TRBD2. Germline loops: CDR1 MNHEY, CDR2 SVGAGI. With 6 bases clipped from V and 9 bases from J, the junction kept 10 bases outside the gene matches. This CDR3 is 14 amino acids long. The CDR3 spells CASSHGMAGGEQFF. CDR3 bases: TGTGCCAGCAGCCACGGGATGGCGGGGGGTGAGCAGTTCTTC.

This clonotype has a count of ten or more. The V and J genes are TRBV7-9 and TRBJ1-2; D remains ambiguous. Germline-derived CDR1 and CDR2 are SEHNR and FQNEAQ (reference sequence). Trimming pared 1 base from V and 4 bases from J, leaving 7 bases between. CDR3 length: 13 amino acids. CDR3 residues: CASSLGNPYGYTF. The CDR3 DNA sequence: TGTGCCAGCAGCTTAGGAAATCCCTATGGCTACACCTTC.

This clonotype was seen many times. This chain joins TRBV18 and TRBJ1-5; TRBD1 matches at 9 bases. Germline CDR1 is KGHSH and CDR2 is LQKENI. The CDR3 runs 14 residues. V gave up 6 bases and J gave up 2 bases; unmatched junction bases: 2. The CDR3 DNA follows: TGTGCCAGCTCGTGGACAGGGGGCAATCAGCCCCAGCATTTT. It translates to CASSWTGGNQPQHF.

This clonotype was observed many times. The chain uses TRBV5-1 and TRBJ2-1, with D uncertain. Trimming removed 0 bases at V and 0 bases at J, with 7 bases between. The V gene's germline CDR1 is SGHRS and CDR2 YFSETQ. The CDR3 loop spans 15 amino acids. The CDR3 spells CASSLGTLSYNEQFF. CDR3 nucleotide sequence: TGCGCCAGCAGCTTGGGCACCCTCTCCTACAATGAGCAGTTCTTC.

This clonotype was picked up many times. This chain connects TRBV5-4 to TRBJ2-3, with 10 bases aligning to TRBD2. The CDR3 has 16 residues. The junction had 6 bases not matched to a gene; V was cut back by 2 bases and J by 3 bases. CDR1 and CDR2 from the germline V gene are SGHNT and YYREEE (reference sequence). This chain's CDR3 is CASSFLTSGITDTQYF. The CDR3 DNA reads as TGTGCCAGCAGCTTCTTAACTAGCGGGATTACAGATACGCAGTATTTT.

In its sample, this clonotype was seen many times. The gene calls are TRBV7-2 and TRBJ2-3; 8 nucleotides line up with TRBD2. Trimming at V came to 6 bases and at J to 3 bases, leaving 8 bases not matched to a gene. The CDR3 contains 15 residues. Germline loops: CDR1 SGHTA, CDR2 FQGNSA. The CDR3 DNA is TGTGCCAGCAGACCAGCGGGAGTGGGGACAGATACGCAGTATTTT. This translates into CASRPAGVGTDTQYF.

The chain uses TRBV9 and TRBJ2-1, with D possibly TRBD2 on 6 matching bases. CDR1 is SGDLS and CDR2 is YYNGEE in the germline V gene. Trimming pared 3 bases from V and 2 bases from J, leaving 12 bases between. This CDR3 spans 15 amino acids. The CDR3 bases are TGTGCCAGCAGCGACTCGGGGGAACCCTACAATGAGCAGTTCTTC. As protein: CASSDSGEPYNEQFF.

This clonotype occurred many times. The CDR3 nucleotides read TGCGCCAGCAGCTCACAGGGTACGGGCACTGAAGCTTTCTTT. Its protein product is CASSSQGTGTEAFF. The rearrangement links TRBV5-1 to TRBJ1-1; the D gene is possibly TRBD1 (6 bases). Looked up from germline, CDR1 is SGHRS and CDR2 is YFSETQ. The CDR3 is 14 residues long. The V end was cut by 3 bases, the J end by 4 bases, with 13 bases between.

The chain recombines TRBV2 with TRBJ2-1; no firm D call. The germline gives CDR1 SNHLY, CDR2 FYNNEI. Trimming cost V 10 bases and J 2 bases, with 24 bases left between them. The CDR3 runs to 17 residues. The CDR3 loop is CAISSMFLWDAYNEQFF. In DNA, the CDR3 is TGTGCCATCTCCAGTATGTTCCTCTGGGATGCCTACAATGAGCAGTTCTTC.

This clonotype was picked up many times. The chain is built from TRBV9 and TRBJ2-3, with a tentative D call TRBD2 (6 bases). The V gene's germline CDR1 is SGDLS and CDR2 YYNGEE. The CDR3 sequence is 13 residues long. V was cut by 6 bases and J by 3 bases, with 11 bases left in between. The CDR3 coding sequence is TGTGCCAGCAACGGGGGAGAAACAGATACGCAGTATTTT. It yields the protein CASNGGETDTQYF.